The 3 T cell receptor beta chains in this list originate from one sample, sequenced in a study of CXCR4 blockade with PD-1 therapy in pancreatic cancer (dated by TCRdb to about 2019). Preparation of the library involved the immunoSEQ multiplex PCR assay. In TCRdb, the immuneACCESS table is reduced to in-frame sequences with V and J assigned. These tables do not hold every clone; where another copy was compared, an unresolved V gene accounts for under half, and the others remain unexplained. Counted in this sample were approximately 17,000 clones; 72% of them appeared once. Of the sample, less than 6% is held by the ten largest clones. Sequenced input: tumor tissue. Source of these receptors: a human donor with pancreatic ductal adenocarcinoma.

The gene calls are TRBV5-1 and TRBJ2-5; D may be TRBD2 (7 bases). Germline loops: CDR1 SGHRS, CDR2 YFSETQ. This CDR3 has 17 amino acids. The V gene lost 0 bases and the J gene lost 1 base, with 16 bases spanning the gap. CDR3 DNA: TGCGCCAGCAGCTTGGCCCCGGGGGGCTCCCTCCAAGAGACCCAGTACTTC. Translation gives CASSLAPGGSLQETQYF.

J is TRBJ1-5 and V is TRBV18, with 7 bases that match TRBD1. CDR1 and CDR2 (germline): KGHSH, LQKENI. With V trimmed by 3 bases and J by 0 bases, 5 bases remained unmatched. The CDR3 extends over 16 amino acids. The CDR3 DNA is TGTGCCAGCTCACCCCGGACAGGAAATAGCAATCAGCCCCAGCATTTT. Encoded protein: CASSPRTGNSNQPQHF.

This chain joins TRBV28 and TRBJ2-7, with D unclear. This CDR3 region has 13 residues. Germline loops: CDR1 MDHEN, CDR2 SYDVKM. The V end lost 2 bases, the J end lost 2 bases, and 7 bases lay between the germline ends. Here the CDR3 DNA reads TGTGCCAGCAGTTTAGTTCAACCCTACGAGCAGTACTTC. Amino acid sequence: CASSLVQPYEQYF.